What follows are 13 T cell receptor beta chains derived from one specimen sequenced in a study of cytotoxic CD8 clonotypes in ibrutinib-treated CLL. This table comes from immunoSEQ multiplex PCR, and its TCRdb copy is limited to in-frame clones, with some not included. This table has 300,000 or so clones, over 60% appearing once. The sample was PBMCs, taken after 36 months of ibrutinib treatment. The receptor source for this set is a human donor with chronic lymphocytic leukemia.

This clone was seen more than once but under ten times. The V call is TRBV6-5, the J call TRBJ1-1, with D perhaps TRBD1 (5 bases). V lost 5 bases and J lost 7, with 17 bases in between. The CDR3 loop spans 14 amino acids. CDR1 MNHEY and CDR2 SVGAGI come from the germline V gene. CDR3 coding DNA: TGTGCCAGCAGTCCGCCGGGGCGGTTAGGTGAAGCTTTCTTT. It codes for CASSPPGRLGEAFF.

The chain is built from TRBV28 and TRBJ2-3, with TRBD2 identical over 13 bases. The J segment lost 6 bases and the V segment lost 5 bases, leaving 11 bases of the junction unmatched. The V gene's germline CDR1 is MDHEN and CDR2 SYDVKM. This CDR3 has 17 amino acids. The CDR3 nucleotides are TGTGCCAGCAGTCCCCTCGGACTAGCGGGAGCACGGGATACGCAGTATTTT. It is translated as CASSPLGLAGARDTQYF. The complete variable domain, with remaining parts taken from reference TRBV28 and TRBJ2-3, reads DVKVTQSSRYLVKRTGEKVFLECVQDMDHENMFWYRQDPGLGLRLIYFSYDVKMKEKGDIPEGYSVSREKKERFSLILESASTNQTSMYLCASSPLGLAGARDTQYFGPGTRLTVL.

The chain employs TRBV6-1 and TRBJ1-5; 7 positions agree with TRBD1. This CDR3 has 24 residues. In germline, CDR1 is MNHNS, CDR2 SASEGT. V shed 1 base and J 0 bases; nucleotides not matched to a gene: 27. The CDR3 coding sequence is TGTGCCAGCAGTGAAGGTATTGGGGTGCAGGGGGTTCATAGTTTCTTCTATAGCAATCAGCCCCAGCATTTT. This sequence encodes CASSEGIGVQGVHSFFYSNQPQHF.

V gene TRBV7-2 combines with J gene TRBJ2-7; 8 nucleotides match TRBD1. After removal of 4 bases from V and 3 bases from J, the junction contained 11 bases not matched to a gene. The CDR3 is 16 amino acids. Germline values: CDR1 SGHTA, CDR2 FQGNSA. CDR3: CASSSQLPGQVYEQYF. The CDR3 bases are TGTGCCAGCAGCTCGCAACTCCCGGGACAGGTCTACGAGCAGTACTTC.

The rearrangement links TRBV15 to TRBJ2-6; D gene uncertain. V shed 1 base and J shed 2 bases, with 9 bases lying between them. The CDR3 contains 16 residues. Germline CDR1 reads LNHNV; CDR2 reads YYDKDF (reference sequence). CDR3 sequence: CATSRVGEPGANVLTF. The CDR3, as DNA: TGTGCCACCAGCAGAGTTGGGGAACCTGGGGCCAACGTCCTGACTTTC.

This clone was counted a single time. The rearrangement joins TRBV5-1 to TRBJ2-5; a weak D match, TRBD2 (6 bases). The CDR3 spans 14 residues. Germline-derived CDR1 and CDR2 are SGHRS and YFSETQ. V lost 0 bases to trimming and J lost 4 bases, with 10 bases between them. The CDR3 loop is CASSLGASVETQYF. The CDR3 DNA reads as TGCGCCAGCAGCTTGGGGGCTAGCGTAGAGACCCAGTACTTC.

This clone appeared many times. The identical CDR3 is also encoded by other nucleotide sequences in the sample. The V call is TRBV7-2, the J call TRBJ2-5, with D unresolved. In germline, CDR1 is SGHTA, CDR2 FQGNSA. The CDR3 totals 11 residues. V lost 2 bases to trimming and J lost 2 bases, with 0 bases between them. The CDR3 here is CASSLQETQYF. Here the CDR3 DNA reads TGTGCCAGCAGCTTACAAGAGACCCAGTACTTC.

The gene calls are TRBV11-2 and TRBJ2-5, with D unclear. CDR1 is SGHAT, CDR2 FQNNGV, per germline. V was shortened by 1 base and J by 5 bases, with 8 bases between the two germline ends. The CDR3 extends over 13 amino acids. CDR3 coding DNA: TGTGCCAGCAGCTTAGCGGGCCGGGAGACCCAGTACTTC. Protein sequence: CASSLAGRETQYF.

This chain connects TRBV4-1 to TRBJ1-4; D is unresolved. V lost 3 bases and J lost 8, with 16 bases in between. This CDR3 is built from 15 residues. Germline V gives CDR1 MGHRA, CDR2 YSYEKL. CDR3 DNA: TGCGCCAGCAGCCATGACGGGGTAGACCGAGAAAAACTGTTTTTT. Translating gives CASSHDGVDREKLFF.

To note about this clone: Given the absence of the conserved phenylalanine or tryptophan at the CDR3 end, a read error is likely. Written as DNA, the CDR3 is TGTGCCAGCAGTGAATCAGGGAAGACCTACGAGCAGTACCTC. This sequence encodes CASSESGKTYEQYL. V usage is TRBV6-1 and J usage is TRBJ2-7, with D possibly matching TRBD1 (5 bases). There are 14 residues in the CDR3. Germline lookup yields CDR1 MNHNS and CDR2 SASEGT. Deletions cut 2 bases from V and 2 bases from J, with 10 bases between.

This rearrangement joins TRBV25-1 to TRBJ1-6; D gene ambiguous. The CDR3 extends over 13 amino acids. V was clipped by 10 bases and J by 6 bases, with 13 bases between them. In germline, CDR1 is MGHDK, CDR2 SYGVNS. The chain's CDR3 is CATSGTVNSPLHF. As DNA, the CDR3 is TGTGCCACCTCTGGCACCGTTAATTCACCCCTCCACTTT.

The chain is built from TRBV4-1 and TRBJ2-3; a possible D gene is TRBD2 (6 bases). This CDR3 is built from 17 residues. CDR1 and CDR2 from the germline V gene are MGHRA and YSYEKL. V was cut by 4 bases and J by 1 base, with 18 bases left in between. The CDR3 is CASSREGWGGGTDTQYF. The CDR3 DNA follows: TGCGCCAGCAGCCGAGAAGGGTGGGGCGGGGGCACAGATACGCAGTATTTT.

This clone appeared a single time. The CDR3 nucleotides read TGTGCCAGTAGCCGACAGGTAATAAACTATGGCTACACCTTC. Amino acids: CASSRQVINYGYTF. The rearrangement joins TRBV19 to TRBJ1-2; TRBD1 might be the D (6 bases). CDR1 and CDR2 (germline): LNHDA, SQIVND (reference sequence). CDR3 length equals 14 residues. Trimming removed 6 bases at V and 2 bases at J, with 13 bases between.